This T cell receptor beta chain was sequenced during a study of cytomegalovirus exposure and HLA in healthy donors. The CDR3 has 13 amino acids. CDR1 is SGHVS and CDR2 is FNYEAQ in the germline V gene. The V segment lost 5 bases and the J segment 8 bases; nucleotides outside the gene matches: 7. Primers: 60 Vbeta forward and 13 Jbeta reverse. Produced via immunoSEQ multiplex PCR; TCRdb's table is partial and in-frame only. The sample carries roughly 180,000 clones, 70% to 85% recorded once. This receptor was identified in a woman in her sixties in good health and CMV-seropositive. The chain has TRBV7-6 and TRBJ1-2, with TRBD1 matching 8 bases. Specimen: PBMCs. CDR3 DNA sequence: TGTGCCAGCAGCCTCGGACAGGGTCAAGGCTACACCTTC. Protein sequence: CASSLGQGQGYTF. The variable domain in full, completed from reference TRBV7-6 and TRBJ1-2, reads GAGVSQSPRYKVTKRGQDVALRCDPISGHVSLYWYRQALGQGPEFLTYFNYEAQQDKSGLPNDRFSAERPEGSISTLTIQRTEQRDSAMYRCASSLGQGQGYTFGSGTRLTVV.